This is a list of T cell receptor beta chains from one sample in a study of CD8 T cells in ankylosing spondylitis. MiXCR was run by TCRdb on the 5' RACE reads, yielding one entry per CDR3 protein. The sample records hundreds of thousands of distinct CDR3 sequences, roughly 10% being singletons. The material sequenced was blood, either unsorted or a sorted T cell fraction (not recorded which). Source of these receptors: a male donor with ankylosing spondylitis. Each CDR3 is given with its conserved first and last residue. D genes are given only for firm matches. Expanded clones are given a class, and other clones once, few, many or no size at all.

NA NA TRBJ1-3 TRBV11-2 TGTGCCAGCAGCCCCATTCCCCCTGGAAACACCATATATTTT CASSPIPPGNTIYF
TRBD1 NA TRBJ2-5 TRBV5-1 TGCGCCAGCAGCTTCGGGGACAGGGGGCGCGAGGAGACCCAGTACTTC CASSFGDRGREETQYF
NA NA TRBJ2-1 TRBV5-1 TGCGCCAGCAGCTTGGCCCCGGATGACAATGAGCAGTTCTTC CASSLAPDDNEQFF
NA NA TRBJ2-5 TRBV6-1 TGTGCCAGCACAGAGGTGGCACAAGAGACCCAGTACTTC CASTEVAQETQYF
NA many TRBJ2-1 TRBV29-1 TGCAGCGTTGCCCGGGGTATCAATGAGCAGTTCTTC CSVARGINEQFF
TRBD2 NA TRBJ2-3 TRBV20-1 TGCAGTGCCCGTGGACTAGCGGGGTCTAGCACAGATACGCAGTATTTT CSARGLAGSSTDTQYF
NA few TRBJ2-5 TRBV28 TGTGCCAGCAGTTTATTAAATCCCCGGACCCAGTACTTC CASSLLNPRTQYF
NA NA TRBJ1-4 TRBV29-1 TGCAGCGTTGAAAAGTTAGCTAATGAAAAACTGTTTTTT CSVEKLANEKLFF
NA many TRBJ2-1 TRBV12-3/TRBV12-4 TGTGCCAGCAGTTCAAACAGGGTCCGCAATGAGCAGTTCTTC CASSSNRVRNEQFF
TRBD2 many TRBJ2-1 TRBV7-2 TGTGCCAGCAGCAGAGCGGGGAGCTCCTACAATGAGCAGTTCTTC CASSRAGSSYNEQFF
NA NA TRBJ2-1 TRBV11-2 TGTGCCAGCAGCTTAAGCTCCGCCCCCGGACTTGTGGGGTTCTTC CASSLSSAPGLVGFF
NA NA TRBJ2-7 TRBV4-3 TGCGCCAGCAGCCAAGATTACTCCAGCAAGCAGTACTTC CASSQDYSSKQYF
TRBD1 few TRBJ2-7 TRBV5-1 TGCGCCAGCAGCTTGGGAACAGGGGCTGTCGACGAGCAGTACTTC CASSLGTGAVDEQYF
TRBD1 NA TRBJ1-2 TRBV6-6 TGTGCCAGCAACTTGGACAGGACCTATGGCTACACCTTC CASNLDRTYGYTF
NA NA TRBJ2-7 TRBV11-3 TGTGCCAGCAGCCTGGACAGTCGAAACGAGCAGTACTTC CASSLDSRNEQYF
NA few TRBJ2-5 TRBV10-1 TGCGCCAGCAGCCAGGCCGGCTTACAGGGACCTCAAGAGACCCAGTACTTC CASSQAGLQGPQETQYF
TRBD2 NA TRBJ2-3 TRBV5-1 TGCGCCAGCAGCTTGGCCCGGGGGGGGTTCACAGATACGCAGTATTTT CASSLARGGFTDTQYF
TRBD1 NA TRBJ1-1 TRBV5-6 TGTGCCAGCAGCTTGGTCGGACAGGGAAAGAAGGGTGAAGCTTTCTTT CASSLVGQGKKGEAFF
NA NA TRBJ1-1 TRBV7-9 TGTGCCAGCAGCTTAGTGGGACCAAAGACTGAAGCTTTCTTT CASSLVGPKTEAFF
NA many TRBJ1-4 TRBV20-1 TGCAGTGTCAGGAGAATTGCTAATGAAAAACTGTTTTTT CSVRRIANEKLFF
NA few TRBJ2-5 TRBV6-1 TGTGCCAGCACCCCCGGGGGCTTCGGGGAGACCCAGTACTTC CASTPGGFGETQYF
TRBD2 many TRBJ2-5 TRBV4-2 TGTGCCAGCAGCCAAGGATTAGCGGGAGGGCGGGAGACCCAGTACTTC CASSQGLAGGRETQYF
TRBD2 NA TRBJ2-5 TRBV11-1 TGTGCCAGCAGCCAAGGACTAGCGGGAGTCTGGGAGACCCAGTACTTC CASSQGLAGVWETQYF
NA few TRBJ2-1 TRBV12-3/TRBV12-4 TGTGCCAGCAGTCTCCGCTGGACCTCCGGAGGGGCCAATGAGCAGTTCTTC CASSLRWTSGGANEQFF
NA NA TRBJ1-1 TRBV5-1 TGCGCCAGCAGCTTGGATCTGGGGCAGGACGGCACTGAAGCTTTCTTT CASSLDLGQDGTEAFF
NA few TRBJ1-2 TRBV20-1 TGCAGTGCCGACTATGGCTACACCTTC CSADYGYTF
NA NA TRBJ1-1 TRBV6-7 TGTGCCAGCAGAAAGGACGGGAACACTGAAGCTTTCTTT CASRKDGNTEAFF
NA NA TRBJ1-3 TRBV11-2 TGTGCCAGCAGCCGATGGACAACCTTGAGCTCTGGAAACACCATATATTTT CASSRWTTLSSGNTIYF
NA few TRBJ2-4 TRBV18 TGTGCCAGCTCACCAGGGCCGACAAAAAACATTCAGTACTTC CASSPGPTKNIQYF
NA many TRBJ1-1 TRBV20-1 TGCAGTGCTAGACCTTACAGGGTGAACACTGAAGCTTTCTTT CSARPYRVNTEAFF
TRBD2 NA TRBJ2-3 TRBV27 TGTGCCAGCAGTTTATTTGGACTAGCGGGAGGGACATCCAGCACAGATACGCAGTATTTT CASSLFGLAGGTSSTDTQYF
NA few TRBJ2-5 TRBV25-1 TGTGCCAGCAGTGAAGGGGGTAGGCAAGAGACCCAGTACTTC CASSEGGRQETQYF
TRBD1 few TRBJ2-1 TRBV12-3/TRBV12-4 TGTGCCAGCTGCCGGGACAGGGGGCGAGGTGAGCAGTTCTTC CASCRDRGRGEQFF
NA many TRBJ1-2 TRBV29-1 TGCAGCGTTGCATCGTCTAGCTATGGCTACACCTTC CSVASSSYGYTF
NA many TRBJ2-3 TRBV5-5 TGTGCCAGCAGCTACGGGACCTTCACAGATACGCAGTATTTT CASSYGTFTDTQYF
TRBD1 NA TRBJ2-2 TRBV24-1 TGTGCCACCAGTGACCCCGGGACAGCAACCAACGGGGAGCTGTTTTTT CATSDPGTATNGELFF
NA NA TRBJ1-6 TRBV6-2/TRBV6-3 TGTGCCAGCAGCCCCTCCGACAATTCACCCCTCCACTTT CASSPSDNSPLHF
NA many TRBJ2-7 TRBV4-3 TGCGCCAGCAGCCAGGTGGTAGGACATACCTCCTACGAGCAGTACTTC CASSQVVGHTSYEQYF
NA NA TRBJ2-5 TRBV25-1 TGTGCCAGCAGTGAATATACCTTTCAAGGGGAGACCCAGTACTTC CASSEYTFQGETQYF
TRBD1 few TRBJ2-3 TRBV27 TGTGCCAGCAGTCCGTTGGACAGGTACACAGATACGCAGTATTTT CASSPLDRYTDTQYF
NA many TRBJ1-1 TRBV5-1 TGCGCCAGCAGCTTGGGCCCATCACGGGGTCCCATGAACACTGAAGCTTTCTTT CASSLGPSRGPMNTEAFF
TRBD1 once TRBJ1-2 TRBV4-1 TGCGCCAGCACCGACCCGGGGACAGGGGTTGGCTACACCTTC CASTDPGTGVGYTF
TRBD2 NA TRBJ2-1 TRBV5-1 TGCGCCAGCAGCTCTACTAGCGGGATAGGCAATGAGCAGTTCTTC CASSSTSGIGNEQFF
TRBD2 few TRBJ2-1 TRBV5-1 TGCGCCAGCAGCTTGAGGGTGGGACTAGACTCACATGAGCAGTTCTTC CASSLRVGLDSHEQFF
NA few TRBJ1-6 TRBV12-3/TRBV12-4 TGTGCCAGCAGTTTCAGGAATTCACCCCTCCACTTT CASSFRNSPLHF
NA few TRBJ2-1 TRBV2 TGTGCCAGCAGTGTTGAGCGGAGTAACTACAATGAGCAGTTCTTC CASSVERSNYNEQFF
TRBD1 NA TRBJ2-7 TRBV20-1 TGCAGTGCTAGAGGGGGACAGGGAATTTCCTACGAGCAGTACTTC CSARGGQGISYEQYF
TRBD1 NA TRBJ2-2 TRBV5-1 TGCGCCAACAGCTTCAGGGACAGGGGGCTCACCGGGGAGCTGTTTTTT CANSFRDRGLTGELFF
NA few TRBJ1-1 TRBV10-3 TGTGCCATCAGGGACCTTCCTTCAGGTACCCTCCGCACTGAAGCTTTCTTT CAIRDLPSGTLRTEAFF